The clone carrying this T cell receptor (beta chain) was seen a handful of times. The data are from a study of cytomegalovirus exposure and HLA in healthy donors. Trimming pared 2 bases from V and 4 bases from J, leaving 11 bases between. CDR1 and CDR2 (germline): MNHEY, SVGAGI. The CDR3 length is 14 residues. A multiplex PCR was run with 60 Vbeta primers and 13 Jbeta primers. The data were produced by immunoSEQ multiplex PCR, yet TCRdb's version contains in-frame clones alone and is incomplete. In the table there are 95,000 to 130,000 clones, roughly 9% of which are singletons. The specimen was PBMCs. V is TRBV6-5 and J is TRBJ1-1; D may be TRBD1 (6 bases). The TCR sequence derives from a man younger than 40 in good health and CMV-seronegative. CDR3: CASSYQGLGTEAFF. As DNA, the CDR3 is TGTGCCAGCAGTTACCAGGGGCTCGGCACTGAAGCTTTCTTT.